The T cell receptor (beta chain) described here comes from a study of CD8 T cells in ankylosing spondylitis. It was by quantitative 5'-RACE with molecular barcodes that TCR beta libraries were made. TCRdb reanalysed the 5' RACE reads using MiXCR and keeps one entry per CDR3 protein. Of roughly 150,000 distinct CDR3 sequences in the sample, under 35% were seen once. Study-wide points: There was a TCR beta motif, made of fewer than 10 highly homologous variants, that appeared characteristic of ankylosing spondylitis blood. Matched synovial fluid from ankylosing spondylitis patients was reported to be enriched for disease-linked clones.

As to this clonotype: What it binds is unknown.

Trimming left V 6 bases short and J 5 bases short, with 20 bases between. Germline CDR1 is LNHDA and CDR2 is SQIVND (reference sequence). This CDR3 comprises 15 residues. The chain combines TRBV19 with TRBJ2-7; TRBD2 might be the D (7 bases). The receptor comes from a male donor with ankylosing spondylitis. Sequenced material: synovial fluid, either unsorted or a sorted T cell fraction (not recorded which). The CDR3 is CASRPRGAGEHEQYF. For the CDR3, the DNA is TGTGCCAGTAGACCCCGGGGGGCGGGGGAACACGAGCAGTACTTC.